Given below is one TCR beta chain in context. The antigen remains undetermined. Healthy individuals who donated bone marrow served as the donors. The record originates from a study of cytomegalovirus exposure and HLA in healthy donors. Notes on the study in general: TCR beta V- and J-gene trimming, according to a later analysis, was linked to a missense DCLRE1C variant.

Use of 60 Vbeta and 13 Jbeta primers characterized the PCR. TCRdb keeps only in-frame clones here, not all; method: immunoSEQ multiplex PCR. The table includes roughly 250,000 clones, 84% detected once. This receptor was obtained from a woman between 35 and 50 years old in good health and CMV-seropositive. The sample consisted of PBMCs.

CDR3 sequence (DNA): TGTGCCAGCAGCTTGGGCAGGGCTGGCGAGCAGTACTTC. It encodes CASSLGRAGEQYF. This chain connects TRBV5-6 to TRBJ2-7; D may be TRBD1 (5 bases). Per the germline V gene, CDR1 is SGHDT and CDR2 is YYEEEE. This CDR3 has 13 residues. Trimming cost V 0 bases and J 6 bases, with 10 bases left between them.